The clone carrying this T cell receptor beta chain occurred a few times. In the original analysis: Cell counts per sample came from amplifying reference gene primers. Method: immunoSEQ multiplex PCR; TCRdb's copy keeps in-frame clones and lacks some. That table supplies the V and J calls and clone size; D and trimming were determined from the DNA. The table shows about 100,000 clones, with roughly 85% occurring only once. Germline lookup yields CDR1 LNHDA and CDR2 SQIVND (reference sequence). This CDR3 contains 13 residues. The junction had 4 bases not matched to a gene; V was cut back by 3 bases and J by 6 bases. The data are from a study of blood T cell repertoires in COVID-19. Study-wide context: Both acute and convalescent COVID-19 samples were obtained from the United States, Italy and Spain. Nucleic acid was either cDNA or gDNA, and it came from T cells, B-cell-depleted T cells, or PBMCs.

Source material: peripheral blood. The V gene is TRBV19, the J gene TRBJ1-2; 7 nucleotides match TRBD1. The receptor comes from a woman aged 70-85 years with acute or convalescent COVID-19. In DNA, the CDR3 is TGTGCCAGTAGTATGTTGACAGGGAATGGCTACACCTTC. Translation gives CASSMLTGNGYTF.